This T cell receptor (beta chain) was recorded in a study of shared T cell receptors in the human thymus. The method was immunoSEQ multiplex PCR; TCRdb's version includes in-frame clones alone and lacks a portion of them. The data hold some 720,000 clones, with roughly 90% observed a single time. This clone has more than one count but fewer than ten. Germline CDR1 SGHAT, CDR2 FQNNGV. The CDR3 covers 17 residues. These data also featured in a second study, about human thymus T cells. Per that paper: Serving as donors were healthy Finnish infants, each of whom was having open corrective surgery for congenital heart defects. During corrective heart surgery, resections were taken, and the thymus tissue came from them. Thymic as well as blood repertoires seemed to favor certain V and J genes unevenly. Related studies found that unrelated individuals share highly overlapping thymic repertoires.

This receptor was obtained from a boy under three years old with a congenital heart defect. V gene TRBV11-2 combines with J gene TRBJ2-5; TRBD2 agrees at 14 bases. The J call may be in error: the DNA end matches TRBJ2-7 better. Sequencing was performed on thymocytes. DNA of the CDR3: TGTGCCAGCAGCTTTGGACTAGCGGGAGGCCTACCCTACGAGCAGTACTTC. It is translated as CASSFGLAGGLPYEQYF.